This section outlines one TCR beta chain sequence together with its context. Germline DNA was also extracted, and blood RNA was taken from unsorted whole blood. The sample originates from a study of tumor-infiltrating lymphocytes in primary liver carcinoma. Germline loops: CDR1 LNHDA, CDR2 SQIVND (reference sequence). The CDR3 is 16 amino acids. The V end lost 2 bases, the J end lost 2 bases, and 13 bases lay between the germline ends. Reverse transcription of about 500 ng total RNA with a constant-region primer produced TCR beta cDNA. Slightly modified ARM-PCR with three nested multiplex PCR rounds yielded TCR beta libraries. The two initial PCR rounds, 9 to 11 cycles each, used TRBV1-TRBV30 forward and C-beta reverse primers. A single record per CDR3 protein comes from TCRdb applying MiXCR to the multiplex PCR reads. The profile shows approximately 320,000 distinct CDR3 sequences, around three fifths of them singletons.

Input material: peripheral blood. The clonotype originates from a woman in her twenties or thirties with primary liver carcinoma and hepatitis B virus infection. V is TRBV19 and J is TRBJ1-5; maybe TRBD1 (6 bases). Written as DNA, the CDR3 is TGTGCCAGTAGTATACGAGGGGAGGGGGGCAATCAGCCCCAGCATTTT. It translates to CASSIRGEGGNQPQHF. Filled out from reference TRBV19 and TRBJ1-5, the complete variable domain reads DGGITQSPKYLFRKEGQNVTLSCEQNLNHDAMYWYRQDPGQGLRLIYYSQIVNDFQKGDIAEGYSVSREKKESFPLTVTSAQKNPTAFYLCASSIRGEGGNQPQHFGDGTRLSIL.